This T cell receptor (beta chain) stems from a study of T cell responses to AZD1222 COVID-19 vaccine. Study conclusions and caveats: The sample set comprised mostly white British donors with more females, and clonal diversity was possibly underestimated. A rise in Spike-specific TCR breadth and depth followed two AZD1222 doses. Across the whole spike, CD4 TCRs peaked at regions 160-218 and 743-854. Among spike-specific TCRs, nearly half reportedly target unmutated variant regions.

CDR1 MDHEN and CDR2 SYDVKM come from the germline V gene. This CDR3 region has 13 residues. V trimming: 6 bases; J trimming: 4 bases; junction bases outside the gene matches: 3. TCRdb's table, derived via immunoSEQ multiplex PCR, lists solely in-frame clones and lacks some. Here the sample spans 250,000 to 300,000 clones, 90% to 95% being singletons. As regards this clone: No antigen is known for it.

This chain links TRBV28 with TRBJ2-3, with TRBD2 matching 8 bases. Sequences were derived from peripheral blood, sampled 28 days after the second AZD1222 dose. The sequence was collected from an adult who received the AZD1222 COVID-19 vaccine. This CDR3 is CASSPGGADTQYF. CDR3 sequence (DNA): TGTGCCAGCAGCCCCGGGGGGGCAGATACGCAGTATTTT.